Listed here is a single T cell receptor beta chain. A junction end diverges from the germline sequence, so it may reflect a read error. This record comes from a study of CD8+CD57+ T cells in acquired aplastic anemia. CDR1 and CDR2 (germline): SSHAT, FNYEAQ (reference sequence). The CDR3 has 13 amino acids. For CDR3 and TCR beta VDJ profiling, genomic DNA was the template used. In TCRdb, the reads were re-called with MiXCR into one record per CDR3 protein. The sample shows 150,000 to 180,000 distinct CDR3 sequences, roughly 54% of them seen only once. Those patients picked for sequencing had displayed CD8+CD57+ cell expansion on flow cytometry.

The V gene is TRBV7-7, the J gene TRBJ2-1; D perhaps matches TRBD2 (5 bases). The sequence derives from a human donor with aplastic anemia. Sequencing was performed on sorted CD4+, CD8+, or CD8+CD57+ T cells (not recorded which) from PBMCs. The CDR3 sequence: CASSPGIYNEQFF. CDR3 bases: TGTGCTAGCAGCCCCGGGATCTACAATGAGCAGTTCTTC.